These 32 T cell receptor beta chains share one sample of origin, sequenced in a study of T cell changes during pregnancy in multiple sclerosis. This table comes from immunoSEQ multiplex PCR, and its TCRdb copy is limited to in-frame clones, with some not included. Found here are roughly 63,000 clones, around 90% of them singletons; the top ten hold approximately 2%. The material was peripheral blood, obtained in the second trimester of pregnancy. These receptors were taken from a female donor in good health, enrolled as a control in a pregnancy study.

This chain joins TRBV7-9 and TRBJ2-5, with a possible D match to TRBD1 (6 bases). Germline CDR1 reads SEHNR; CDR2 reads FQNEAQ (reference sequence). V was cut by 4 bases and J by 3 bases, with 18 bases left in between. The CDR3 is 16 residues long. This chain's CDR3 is CASSSGRLGDKETQYF. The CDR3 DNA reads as TGTGCCAGCAGCTCCGGACGCCTGGGGGACAAAGAGACCCAGTACTTC. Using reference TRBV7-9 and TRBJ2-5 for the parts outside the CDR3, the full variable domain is DTGVSQNPRHKITKRGQNVTFRCDPISEHNRLYWYRQTLGQGPEFLTYFQNEAQLEKSRLLSDRFSAERPKGSFSTLEIQRTEQGDSAMYLCASSSGRLGDKETQYFGPGTRLLVL.

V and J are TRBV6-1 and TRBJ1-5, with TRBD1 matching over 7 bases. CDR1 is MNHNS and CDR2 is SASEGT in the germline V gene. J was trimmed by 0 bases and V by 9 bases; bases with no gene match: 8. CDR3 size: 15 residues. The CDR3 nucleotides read TGTGCCAGTAGAGGACAGGACATTAGCAATCAGCCCCAGCATTTT. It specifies CASRGQDISNQPQHF.

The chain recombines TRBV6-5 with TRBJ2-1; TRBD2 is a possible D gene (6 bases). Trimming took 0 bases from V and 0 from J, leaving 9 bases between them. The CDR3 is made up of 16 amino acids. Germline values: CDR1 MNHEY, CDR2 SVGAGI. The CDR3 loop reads CASSYSFGGSYNEQFF. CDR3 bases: TGTGCCAGCAGTTACTCTTTCGGGGGCTCCTACAATGAGCAGTTCTTC.

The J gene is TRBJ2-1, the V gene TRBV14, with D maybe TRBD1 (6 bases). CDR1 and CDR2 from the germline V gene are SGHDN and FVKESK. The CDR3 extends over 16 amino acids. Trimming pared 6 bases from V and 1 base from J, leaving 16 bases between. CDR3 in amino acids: CASRSQGIGSYNEQFF. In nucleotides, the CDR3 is TGTGCCAGCAGATCGCAGGGGATAGGGTCCTACAATGAGCAGTTCTTC.

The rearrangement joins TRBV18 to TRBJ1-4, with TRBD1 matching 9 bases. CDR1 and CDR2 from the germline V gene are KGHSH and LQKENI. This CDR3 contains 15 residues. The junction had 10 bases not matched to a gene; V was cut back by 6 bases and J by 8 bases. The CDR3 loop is CASSQGTGGREKLFF. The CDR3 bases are TGTGCCAGCTCCCAAGGTACAGGGGGCAGAGAAAAACTGTTTTTT.

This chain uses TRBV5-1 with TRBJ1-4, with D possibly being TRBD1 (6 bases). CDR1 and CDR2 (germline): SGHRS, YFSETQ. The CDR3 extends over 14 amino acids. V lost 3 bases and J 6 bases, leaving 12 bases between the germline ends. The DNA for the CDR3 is TGCGCCAGCAGCTCCCGGGACATCGATGAAAAACTGTTTTTT. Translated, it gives CASSSRDIDEKLFF.

CDR3: CASSFRTRVHEQFF. CDR3 coding DNA: TGTGCCAGCAGCTTTAGGACTAGGGTTCATGAGCAGTTCTTC. This sequence joins TRBV5-4 and TRBJ2-1; 7 bases agree with TRBD2. The CDR3 is made up of 14 amino acids. V was pared by 2 bases and J by 8 bases, with 7 bases of the junction left unmatched. Germline CDR1 SGHNT, CDR2 YYREEE (reference sequence).

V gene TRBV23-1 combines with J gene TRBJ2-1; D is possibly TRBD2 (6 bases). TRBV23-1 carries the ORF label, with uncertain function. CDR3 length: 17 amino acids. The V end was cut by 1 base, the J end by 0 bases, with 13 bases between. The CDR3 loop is CASSQFTSSSSYNEQFF. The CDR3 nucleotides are TGCGCCAGCAGTCAATTCACTAGCTCGAGCTCCTACAATGAGCAGTTCTTC.

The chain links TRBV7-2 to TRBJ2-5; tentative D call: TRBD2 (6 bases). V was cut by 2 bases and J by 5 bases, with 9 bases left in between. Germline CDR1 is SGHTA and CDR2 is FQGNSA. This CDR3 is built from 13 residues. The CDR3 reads CASSLPGAETQYF. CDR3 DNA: TGTGCCAGCAGCTTACCGGGAGCGGAGACCCAGTACTTC.

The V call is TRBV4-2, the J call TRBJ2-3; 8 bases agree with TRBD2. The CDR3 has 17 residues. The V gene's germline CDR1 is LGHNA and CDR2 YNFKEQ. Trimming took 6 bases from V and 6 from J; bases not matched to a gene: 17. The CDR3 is CASRGNSGGRLEDTQYF. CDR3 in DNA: TGTGCCAGCAGAGGCAATAGCGGCGGGAGGCTAGAGGATACGCAGTATTTT.

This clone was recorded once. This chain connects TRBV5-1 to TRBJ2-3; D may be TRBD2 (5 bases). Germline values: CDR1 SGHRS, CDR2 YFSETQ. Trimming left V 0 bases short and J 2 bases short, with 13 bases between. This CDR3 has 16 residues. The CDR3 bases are TGCGCCAGCAGCTTGGTCCGGGGTGGGTACACAGATACGCAGTATTTT. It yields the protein CASSLVRGGYTDTQYF.

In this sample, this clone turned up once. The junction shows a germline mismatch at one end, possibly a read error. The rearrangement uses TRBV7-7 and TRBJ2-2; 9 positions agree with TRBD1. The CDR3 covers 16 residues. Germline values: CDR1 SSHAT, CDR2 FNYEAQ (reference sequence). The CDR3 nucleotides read TGTGCTAGCAGCCCCAAGACAGGGGGTAGTACCGGGGAGCTGTTTTTT. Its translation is CASSPKTGGSTGELFF.

The chain's CDR3 is CASSPGRGGDGYTF. CDR3 sequence (DNA): TGTGCCAGCTCACCGGGCAGGGGTGGCGATGGCTACACCTTC. The chain has TRBV18 and TRBJ1-2, with D tentatively TRBD1 (6 bases). V lost 3 bases, J lost 6 bases, and 14 bases lay in between. Germline V CDR1 and CDR2: KGHSH, LQKENI. The CDR3 has 14 amino acids.

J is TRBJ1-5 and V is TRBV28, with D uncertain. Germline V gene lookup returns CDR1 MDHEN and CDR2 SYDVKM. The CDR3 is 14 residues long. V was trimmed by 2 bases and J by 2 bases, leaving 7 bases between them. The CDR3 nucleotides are TGTGCCAGCAGTTTACCCGTTGGCAATCAGCCCCAGCATTTT. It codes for CASSLPVGNQPQHF.

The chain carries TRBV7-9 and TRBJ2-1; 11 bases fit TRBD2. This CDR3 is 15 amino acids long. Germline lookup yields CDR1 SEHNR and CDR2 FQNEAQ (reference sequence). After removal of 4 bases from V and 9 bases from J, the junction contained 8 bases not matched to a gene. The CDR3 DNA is TGTGCCAGCAGCTCCAATAGCGGGAGGGCAGGTGAGCAGTTCTTC. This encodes CASSSNSGRAGEQFF. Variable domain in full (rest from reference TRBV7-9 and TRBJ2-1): DTGVSQNPRHKITKRGQNVTFRCDPISEHNRLYWYRQTLGQGPEFLTYFQNEAQLEKSRLLSDRFSAERPKGSFSTLEIQRTEQGDSAMYLCASSSNSGRAGEQFFGPGTRLTVL.

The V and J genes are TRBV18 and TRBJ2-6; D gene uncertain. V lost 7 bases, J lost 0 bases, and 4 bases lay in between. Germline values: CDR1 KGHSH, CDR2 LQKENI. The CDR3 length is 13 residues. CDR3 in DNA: TGTGCCAGCTGTATCTCTGGGGCCAACGTCCTGACTTTC. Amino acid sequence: CASCISGANVLTF.

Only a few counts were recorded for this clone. CDR3 in DNA: TGCGCCAGCAGCCAAGAAGAATGGACGTCTGTGGACCAGGACAGAAACTATGGCTACACCTTC. Amino acids: CASSQEEWTSVDQDRNYGYTF. V usage is TRBV4-1 and J usage is TRBJ1-2; D perhaps matches TRBD1 (6 bases). V was shortened by 0 bases and J by 2 bases, with 28 bases between the two germline ends. The germline CDR1 and CDR2 sequences are MGHRA and YSYEKL. The CDR3 runs to 21 residues.

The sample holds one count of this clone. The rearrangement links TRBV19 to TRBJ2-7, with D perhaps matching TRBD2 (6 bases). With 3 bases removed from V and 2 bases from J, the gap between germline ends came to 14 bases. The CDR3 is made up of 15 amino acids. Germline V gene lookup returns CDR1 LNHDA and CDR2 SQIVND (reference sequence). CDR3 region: CASSIHWGETYEQYF. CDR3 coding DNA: TGTGCCAGTAGTATTCATTGGGGGGAAACCTACGAGCAGTACTTC.

CDR3 nucleotides: TGTGCCAGCACCCAGCTGACAGGGCTAATTTCTGGAAACACCATATATTTT. Its protein product is CASTQLTGLISGNTIYF. The genes are TRBV28 and TRBJ1-3, with 7 bases fitting TRBD1. This CDR3 spans 17 amino acids. The germline V gene encodes CDR1 MDHEN and CDR2 SYDVKM. Trimming removed 7 bases from V and 1 base from J; junction bases left unmatched: 13.

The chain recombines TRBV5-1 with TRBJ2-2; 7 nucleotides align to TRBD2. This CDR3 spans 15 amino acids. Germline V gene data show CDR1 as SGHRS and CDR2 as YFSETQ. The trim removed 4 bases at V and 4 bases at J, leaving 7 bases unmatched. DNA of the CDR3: TGCGCCAGCAGCCCCACGGGGGGACTCACCGGGGAGCTGTTTTTT. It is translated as CASSPTGGLTGELFF.

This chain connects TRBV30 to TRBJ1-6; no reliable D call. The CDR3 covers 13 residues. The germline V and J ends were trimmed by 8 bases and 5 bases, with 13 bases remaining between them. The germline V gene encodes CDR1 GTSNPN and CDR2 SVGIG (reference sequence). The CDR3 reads CAQSSGNNSPLHF. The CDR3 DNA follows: TGTGCCCAGAGTTCAGGAAATAATTCACCCCTCCACTTT. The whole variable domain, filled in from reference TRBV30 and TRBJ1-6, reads SQTIHQWPATLVQPVGSPLSLECTVEGTSNPNLYWYRQAAGRGLQLLFYSVGIGQISSEVPQNLSASRPQDRQFILSSKKLLLSDSGFYLCAQSSGNNSPLHFGNGTRLTVT.

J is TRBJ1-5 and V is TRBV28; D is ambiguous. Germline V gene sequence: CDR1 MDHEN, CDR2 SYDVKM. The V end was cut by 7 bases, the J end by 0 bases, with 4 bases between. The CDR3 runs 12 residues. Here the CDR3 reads CASTNSNQPQHF. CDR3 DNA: TGTGCCAGCACAAATAGCAATCAGCCCCAGCATTTT.

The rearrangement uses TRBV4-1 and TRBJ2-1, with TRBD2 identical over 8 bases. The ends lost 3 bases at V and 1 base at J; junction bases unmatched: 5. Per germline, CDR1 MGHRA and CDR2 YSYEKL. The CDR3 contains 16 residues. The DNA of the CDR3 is TGCGCCAGCAGCCAGTTAGCGGGATCATCCTACAATGAGCAGTTCTTC. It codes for CASSQLAGSSYNEQFF.

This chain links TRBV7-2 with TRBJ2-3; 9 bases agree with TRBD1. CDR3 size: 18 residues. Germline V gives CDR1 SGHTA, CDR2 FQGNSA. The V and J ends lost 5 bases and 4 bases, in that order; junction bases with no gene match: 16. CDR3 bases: TGTGCCAGCAGCGCCCCCAGCTACGGACAGGGGCGGTCAGATACGCAGTATTTT. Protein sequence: CASSAPSYGQGRSDTQYF. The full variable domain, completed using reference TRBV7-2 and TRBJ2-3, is GAGVSQSPSNKVTEKGKDVELRCDPISGHTALYWYRQSLGQGLEFLIYFQGNSAPDKSGLPSDRFSAERTGGSVSTLTIQRTQQEDSAVYLCASSAPSYGQGRSDTQYFGPGTRLTVL.

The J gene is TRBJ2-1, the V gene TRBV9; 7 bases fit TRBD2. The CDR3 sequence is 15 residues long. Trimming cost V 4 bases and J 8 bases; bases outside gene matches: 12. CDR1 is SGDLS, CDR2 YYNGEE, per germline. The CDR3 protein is CASSFGTNLSDEQFF. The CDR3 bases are TGTGCCAGCAGCTTCGGGACTAACCTGTCGGATGAGCAGTTCTTC.

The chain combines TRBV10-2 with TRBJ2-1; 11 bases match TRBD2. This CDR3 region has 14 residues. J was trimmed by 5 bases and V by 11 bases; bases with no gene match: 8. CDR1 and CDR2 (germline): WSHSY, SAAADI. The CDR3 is CAGSGTSGNNEQFF. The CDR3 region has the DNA TGCGCCGGTTCTGGGACTAGCGGTAACAATGAGCAGTTCTTC.

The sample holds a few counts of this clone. The CDR3 here is CSAYQGAHFF. CDR3 nucleotides: TGCAGTGCTTATCAGGGGGCGCATTTCTTT. The V gene is TRBV20-1, the J gene TRBJ1-1; 8 bases align to TRBD1. Trimming at V came to 5 bases and at J to 13 bases, leaving 6 bases not matched to a gene. The length of the CDR3 is 10 residues. The V gene's germline CDR1 is DFQATT and CDR2 SNEGSKA (reference sequence).

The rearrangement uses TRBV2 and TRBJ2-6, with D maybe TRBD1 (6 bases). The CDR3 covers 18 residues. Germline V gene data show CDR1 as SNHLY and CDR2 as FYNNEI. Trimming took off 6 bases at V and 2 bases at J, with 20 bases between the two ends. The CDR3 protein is CASRLIRDMAPGANVLTF. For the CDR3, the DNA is TGTGCCAGCAGACTAATCCGGGACATGGCTCCTGGGGCCAACGTCCTGACTTTC.

CDR3 sequence: CASRGGERGGGELFF. As DNA, the CDR3 is TGTGCCAGCAGGGGGGGCGAGCGGGGTGGCGGGGAGCTGTTTTTT. This chain connects TRBV6-6 to TRBJ2-2; D may be TRBD2 (7 bases). Germline V gene data show CDR1 as MNHNY and CDR2 as SVGAGI (reference sequence). This CDR3 is 15 amino acids long. The V end lost 6 bases, the J end lost 7 bases, and 18 bases lay between the germline ends.

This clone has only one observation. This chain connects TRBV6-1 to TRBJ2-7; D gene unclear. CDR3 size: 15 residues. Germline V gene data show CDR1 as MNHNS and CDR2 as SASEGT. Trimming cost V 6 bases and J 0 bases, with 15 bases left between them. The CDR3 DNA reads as TGTGCCAGCAGCACGGAGCAATCAAGCTCCTACGAGCAGTACTTC. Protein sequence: CASSTEQSSSYEQYF.

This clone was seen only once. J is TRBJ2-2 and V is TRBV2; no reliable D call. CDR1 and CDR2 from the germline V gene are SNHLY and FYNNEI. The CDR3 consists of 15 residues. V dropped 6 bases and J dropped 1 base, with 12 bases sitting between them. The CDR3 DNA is TGTGCCAGCAGAACCGAGATGCGGAACACCGGGGAGCTGTTTTTT. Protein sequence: CASRTEMRNTGELFF.

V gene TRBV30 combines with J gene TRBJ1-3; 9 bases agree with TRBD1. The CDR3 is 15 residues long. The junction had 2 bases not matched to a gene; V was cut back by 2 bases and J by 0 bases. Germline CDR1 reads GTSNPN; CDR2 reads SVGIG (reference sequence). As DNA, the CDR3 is TGTGCCTGGAGTACAGGGGGCCTCTCTGGAAACACCATATATTTT. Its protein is CAWSTGGLSGNTIYF.